These 9 T cell receptor beta chains were all obtained from the same sample, sequenced in a study of high-grade serous ovarian cancer treatment subgroups. The tumor samples were collected prior to definitive surgery or chemotherapy. Generated by immunoSEQ multiplex PCR, the TCRdb table keeps only in-frame clones and is missing some. The sample shows about 9,000 clones, less than 80% of them seen only once. Sequenced sample: tumor tissue. The receptor source for this set is a human donor with high-grade serous ovarian cancer.

V gene TRBV11-2 combines with J gene TRBJ2-7; 11 nucleotides line up with TRBD2. This CDR3 region has 18 residues. Germline V gene lookup returns CDR1 SGHAT and CDR2 FQNNGV. After removal of 3 bases from V and 4 bases from J, the junction contained 14 bases not matched to a gene. CDR3 sequence: CASSLSAGTSGGNYEQYF. CDR3 DNA sequence: TGTGCCAGCAGCTTGTCTGCCGGGACTAGCGGAGGAAATTACGAGCAGTACTTC.

The V gene is TRBV7-9, the J gene TRBJ2-1; 8 bases are shared with TRBD1. The V and J ends lost 6 bases and 6 bases, in that order; junction bases with no gene match: 13. CDR1 and CDR2 from the germline V gene are SEHNR and FQNEAQ (reference sequence). This CDR3 contains 16 residues. CDR3 loop: CASSPRGQGRTNEQFF. The CDR3 nucleotides read TGTGCCAGCAGTCCTAGAGGACAGGGCAGGACCAATGAGCAGTTCTTC.

The chain recombines TRBV11-2 with TRBJ2-5, with 10 bases that match TRBD2. V shed 10 bases and J 6 bases; nucleotides not matched to a gene: 14. Looked up from germline, CDR1 is SGHAT and CDR2 is FQNNGV. The CDR3 runs 15 residues. CDR3 nucleotides: TGTGCCACCGGGCAGCGGGAGGGCCCTTTAAAGACCCAGTACTTC. It translates to CATGQREGPLKTQYF.

This chain connects TRBV27 to TRBJ2-1; no definite D call. V was pared by 0 bases and J by 5 bases, with 11 bases between. The CDR3 is made up of 15 amino acids. Germline assignment: CDR1 MNHEY and CDR2 SMNVEV (reference sequence). Here the CDR3 reads CASSLSSMSNNEQFF. Written as DNA, the CDR3 is TGTGCCAGCAGTTTATCGTCTATGTCTAACAATGAGCAGTTCTTC.

The V and J genes are TRBV7-9 and TRBJ2-7; 7 nucleotides align to TRBD1. The J segment lost 2 bases and the V segment lost 1 base, leaving 5 bases of the junction unmatched. This CDR3 contains 15 residues. Germline V gene lookup returns CDR1 SEHNR and CDR2 FQNEAQ (reference sequence). The CDR3 DNA sequence: TGTGCCAGCAGCTTAGTAGTAGGGGGCGCCTACGAGCAGTACTTC. It yields the protein CASSLVVGGAYEQYF.

The chain joins TRBV7-9 to TRBJ2-5; a weak D match, TRBD2 (5 bases). The germline gives CDR1 SEHNR, CDR2 FQNEAQ (reference sequence). The CDR3 contains 14 residues. Trimming removed 4 bases from V and 7 bases from J, with 16 bases in between. The CDR3 DNA reads as TGTGCCAGCAGCTCTATGGAAATTGAGGGGACCCAGTACTTC. It specifies CASSSMEIEGTQYF.

This chain connects TRBV5-8 to TRBJ2-7, with 11 bases fitting TRBD2. The ends lost 2 bases at V and 4 bases at J; junction bases unmatched: 5. Germline CDR1 and CDR2: SGHTS and YDEGEE. CDR3 size: 15 residues. In DNA, the CDR3 is TGTGCCAGCAGCTTTAGCGGGAGGGCCCGATACGAGCAGTACTTC. Protein: CASSFSGRARYEQYF.

The chain carries TRBV5-8 and TRBJ2-7; possibly TRBD2 for D (6 bases). From germline, CDR1 is SGHTS and CDR2 YDEGEE. The V end lost 3 bases, the J end lost 4 bases, and 11 bases lay between the germline ends. The CDR3 extends over 13 amino acids. The CDR3 sequence is CASSWEDDYEQYF. The CDR3 DNA sequence: TGTGCCAGCAGCTGGGAGGACGATTACGAGCAGTACTTC.

The chain uses TRBV5-4 and TRBJ2-2; the match to TRBD2 covers 11 bases. V was clipped by 4 bases and J by 4 bases; unmatched bases: 3. CDR1 is SGHNT and CDR2 is YYREEE in the germline V gene (reference sequence). This CDR3 has 15 residues. The chain's CDR3 is CASSGGLAATGELFF. In DNA form, the CDR3 reads TGTGCCAGCAGCGGGGGACTAGCGGCCACCGGGGAGCTGTTTTTT.